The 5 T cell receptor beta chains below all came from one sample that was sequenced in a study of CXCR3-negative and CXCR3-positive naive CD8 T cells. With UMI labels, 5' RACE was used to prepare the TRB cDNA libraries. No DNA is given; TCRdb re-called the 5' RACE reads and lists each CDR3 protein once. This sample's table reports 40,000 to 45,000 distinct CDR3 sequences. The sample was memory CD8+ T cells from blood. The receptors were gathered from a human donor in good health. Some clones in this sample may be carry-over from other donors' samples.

The CDR3 reads CASSLGQGVSYEQYF. This chain links TRBV12-3 or TRBV12-4 with TRBJ2-7; there is no DNA to check the TCRdb D call of TRBD1. CDR3 length: 15 residues.

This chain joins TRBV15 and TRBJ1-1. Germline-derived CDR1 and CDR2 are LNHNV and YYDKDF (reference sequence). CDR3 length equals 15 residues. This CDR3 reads CATRVTGVLNTEAFF. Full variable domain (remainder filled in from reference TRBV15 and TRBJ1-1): DAMVIQNPRYQVTQFGKPVTLSCSQTLNHNVMYWYQQKSSQAPKLLFHYYDKDFNNEADTPDNFQSRRPNTSFCFLDIRSPGLGDTAMYLCATRVTGVLNTEAFFGQGTRLTVV.

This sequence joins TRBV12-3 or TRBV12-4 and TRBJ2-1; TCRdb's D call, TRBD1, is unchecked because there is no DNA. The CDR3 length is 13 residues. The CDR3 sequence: CASSWTENNEQFF.

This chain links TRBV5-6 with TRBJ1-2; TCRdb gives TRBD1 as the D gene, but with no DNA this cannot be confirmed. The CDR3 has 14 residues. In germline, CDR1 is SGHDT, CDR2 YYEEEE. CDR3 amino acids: CASSWAKPGNGYTF.

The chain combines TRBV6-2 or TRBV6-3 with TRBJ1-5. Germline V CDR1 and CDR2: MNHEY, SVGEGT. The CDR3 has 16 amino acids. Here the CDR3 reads CASSYSISEFYQPQHF.